The present TCR delta chain was sequenced within a study of γδ T cells in repeated Plasmodium falciparum infection. Whole-study context: Samples were taken at baseline, before some infections, and 21 days after each.

TCRdb re-called clones from the multiplex PCR reads via CATT. The sample carries 90,000 to 95,000 delta-chain clones, 0.8% to 1% recorded once. The CDR3 is 17 residues long. Germline loops: CDR1 TSWWSYY, CDR2 QGS. This clone was observed a few times. TCRdb records a much larger clone's protein for this DNA, with a difference at residue 15 that likely arises from a read error; the protein given is the translation of the DNA. Gammadelta T cells were flow-sorted from PBMC into Vgamma9/Vdelta2+ and Vdelta2-negative populations for bulk analysis. Sample: gamma-delta T cells from blood. The chain links TRDV1 to TRDJ1; 8 bases are a match to TRDD3. The TCR was taken from a pool of human donors (malaria-infected and uninfected, not separated). CDR3 nucleotides: TGTGCTCTTGGGGAACTAACGATGGGGGATGGGACCGATAAACCCATCTTT. It encodes CALGELTMGDGTDKPIF.